One sample yielded the 22 T cell receptor beta chains listed below, sequenced in a study of OX40 agonist ivuxolimab in advanced cancers. Sequencing used immunoSEQ multiplex PCR; TCRdb keeps in-frame clones, though not all of them. The table lists tens of thousands of clones, approximately 80% of them singletons. Source: CD4+ or CD8+ T cells sorted from blood, taken in a trial of the OX40 agonist ivuxolimab. These receptors were taken from an adult with an advanced solid tumor such as melanoma, head and neck, liver or kidney cancer.

V is TRBV29-1 and J is TRBJ1-5, with D tentatively TRBD1 (6 bases). V was shortened by 2 bases and J by 5 bases, with 13 bases between the two germline ends. The CDR3 is made up of 14 amino acids. The germline gives CDR1 SQVTM, CDR2 ANQGSEA. The CDR3 is CSVEPLGGDQPQHF. CDR3 bases: TGCAGCGTTGAACCGCTCGGGGGCGATCAGCCCCAGCATTTT.

This chain connects TRBV27 to TRBJ1-4; no firm D call. Trimming left V 3 bases short and J 0 bases short, with 11 bases between. This CDR3 region has 16 residues. Germline CDR1 reads MNHEY; CDR2 reads SMNVEV (reference sequence). The CDR3 spells CASSFSRTATNEKLFF. The CDR3 bases are TGTGCCAGCAGTTTCAGTAGAACTGCAACTAATGAAAAACTGTTTTTT.

The CDR3 is CASSYGTYEQYF. CDR3 in DNA: TGTGCCAGCAGCTATGGGACCTACGAGCAGTACTTC. The chain is built from TRBV6-5 and TRBJ2-5; D remains unclear. With the DNA end fitting TRBJ2-7 better, the J assignment may be wrong. There are 12 residues in the CDR3. Germline CDR1 MNHEY, CDR2 SVGAGI.

This clone appeared once. V gene TRBV29-1 combines with J gene TRBJ2-7; D remains unclear. Trimming cost V 3 bases and J 6 bases, with 9 bases left between them. The CDR3 covers 11 residues. Germline lookup yields CDR1 SQVTM and CDR2 ANQGSEA. The CDR3 region has the DNA TGCAGCGTTGAGGACCCGCTCGAGCAGTACTTC. As protein: CSVEDPLEQYF.

This chain uses TRBV5-6 with TRBJ1-5; no clear D. The germline gives CDR1 SGHDT, CDR2 YYEEEE. CDR3 length: 15 residues. V gave up 0 bases and J gave up 6 bases, with 13 bases separating them. The CDR3 spells CASSLAAGSIQPQHF. CDR3 DNA: TGTGCCAGCAGCTTGGCCGCAGGTTCTATTCAGCCCCAGCATTTT.

The V call is TRBV5-4, the J call TRBJ2-3; TRBD2 aligns across 7 bases. CDR1 and CDR2 from the germline V gene are SGHNT and YYREEE (reference sequence). CDR3 length: 15 amino acids. The J segment lost 1 base and the V segment lost 1 base, leaving 3 bases of the junction unmatched. In DNA form, the CDR3 reads TGTGCCAGCAGCTTGCCCAGCGGGGGCACAGATACGCAGTATTTT. Protein product: CASSLPSGGTDTQYF.

V gene TRBV19 combines with J gene TRBJ1-6; maybe TRBD1 (6 bases). This CDR3 has 15 residues. Trimming took off 3 bases at V and 9 bases at J, with 15 bases between the two ends. CDR1 and CDR2 (germline): LNHDA, SQIVND (reference sequence). The CDR3 DNA reads TGTGCCAGTAGTATCCTGGGGGCCCAGAGTTCACCCCTCCACTTT. Protein sequence: CASSILGAQSSPLHF.

The gene calls are TRBV2 and TRBJ2-5; 8 positions match TRBD1. V shed 10 bases, J shed 5 bases, and the junction held 9 bases outside the gene matches. The germline gives CDR1 SNHLY, CDR2 FYNNEI. The CDR3 covers 13 residues. The CDR3 coding sequence is TGTGCCACCTGGACAGGGAGGTGGGAGACCCAGTACTTC. Its protein is CATWTGRWETQYF.

This clone was seen only a few times. The CDR3: CASSLGLGLSTDTQYF. In nucleotides, the CDR3 is TGTGCCAGCAGCTTGGGCCTGGGACTCAGCACAGATACGCAGTATTTT. The gene calls are TRBV5-4 and TRBJ2-3; perhaps TRBD2 as D (6 bases). CDR3 length: 16 amino acids. Germline V gene sequence: CDR1 SGHNT, CDR2 YYREEE (reference sequence). V was clipped by 0 bases and J by 0 bases, with 11 bases between them.

The count of this clone is one. The rearrangement joins TRBV2 to TRBJ2-3; TRBD2 might be the D (5 bases). V lost 3 bases and J 0 bases, leaving 13 bases between the germline ends. The CDR3 covers 16 residues. Per germline, CDR1 SNHLY and CDR2 FYNNEI. CDR3 DNA: TGTGCCAGCAGTGACGGCGGAGGTCCCAGCACAGATACGCAGTATTTT. This codes for CASSDGGGPSTDTQYF.

The chain has TRBV10-1 and TRBJ2-2, with 7 bases fitting TRBD1. Trimming removed 4 bases from V and 1 base from J; junction bases left unmatched: 9. Germline values: CDR1 WNHNN, CDR2 SYGVQD (reference sequence). This CDR3 spans 17 amino acids. CDR3 DNA sequence: TGCGCCAGCAGTGGGATTAGGGACAGCTTGAACACCGGGGAGCTGTTTTTT. Encoded protein: CASSGIRDSLNTGELFF.

CDR3 loop: CATGGQGSGYGYTF. The CDR3 nucleotides read TGTGCCACCGGGGGACAGGGAAGCGGGTATGGCTACACCTTC. The J gene is TRBJ1-2, the V gene TRBV10-3; the match to TRBD1 covers 9 bases. J lost 5 bases, V lost 10 bases, and 11 bases had no gene match. The CDR3 runs 14 residues. Germline values: CDR1 ENHRY, CDR2 SYGVKD.

The chain employs TRBV19 and TRBJ1-5; D not resolved. V gave up 4 bases and J gave up 0 bases, with 10 bases separating them. Germline lookup yields CDR1 LNHDA and CDR2 SQIVND (reference sequence). This CDR3 region has 15 residues. The CDR3 DNA is TGTGCCAGTAGTAGGAGCAGAGATAGCAATCAGCCCCAGCATTTT. Amino acid sequence: CASSRSRDSNQPQHF.

The CDR3 nucleotides read TGCGCCAGCAGTGAGTCGATAGGGGACTACGAGCAGTACTTC. Its translation is CASSESIGDYEQYF. The V and J genes are TRBV10-1 and TRBJ2-7; the D gene is possibly TRBD1 (5 bases). The V gene's germline CDR1 is WNHNN and CDR2 SYGVQD (reference sequence). The CDR3 totals 14 residues. The V and J ends lost 0 bases and 3 bases respectively, with 9 bases between them.

The V gene is TRBV4-3, the J gene TRBJ2-3; the D is unclear. Per germline, CDR1 LGHNA and CDR2 YSLEER. Trimming stripped 1 base from V and 1 base from J, with 6 bases between. The CDR3 is made up of 14 amino acids. In nucleotides, the CDR3 is TGCGCCAGCAGCCAAGTAGGACGCACAGATACGCAGTATTTT. Translating it yields CASSQVGRTDTQYF.

This clone was observed a single time. The rearrangement links TRBV28 to TRBJ1-1; possible D gene TRBD1, 5 bases. Germline CDR1 and CDR2: MDHEN and SYDVKM. This CDR3 contains 14 residues. The V gene lost 5 bases and the J gene lost 4 bases, with 14 bases spanning the gap. The CDR3 loop reads CASSLTATLTEAFF. The CDR3 DNA is TGTGCCAGCAGTCTGACAGCCACACTCACTGAAGCTTTCTTT.

This rearrangement joins TRBV6-1 to TRBJ1-5, with a tentative D call TRBD1 (6 bases). V was shortened by 6 bases and J by 6 bases, with 12 bases between the two germline ends. The CDR3 has 13 amino acids. Germline assignment: CDR1 MNHNS and CDR2 SASEGT. The DNA for the CDR3 is TGTGCCAGCAGAACAGGGTCCGGTCAGCCCCAGCATTTT. Translated, it gives CASRTGSGQPQHF.

A few counts support this clone. V is TRBV13 and J is TRBJ1-2; D might be TRBD1 (5 bases). The CDR3 loop spans 14 amino acids. V was shortened by 0 bases and J by 5 bases, with 10 bases between the two germline ends. Germline values: CDR1 PRHDT, CDR2 FYEKMQ (reference sequence). The CDR3 DNA reads TGTGCCAGCAGCTTAGGCAGCGGGGGGTATGGCTACACCTTC. Protein: CASSLGSGGYGYTF.

This chain joins TRBV5-5 and TRBJ2-1; D perhaps matches TRBD1 (6 bases). Germline CDR1 reads SGHKS; CDR2 reads YYEKEE (reference sequence). CDR3 size: 16 residues. V lost 1 base, J lost 0 bases, and 11 bases lay in between. CDR3 sequence (DNA): TGTGCCAGCAGCTTGACCACGGACAGCTCCTACAATGAGCAGTTCTTC. Its translation: CASSLTTDSSYNEQFF.

The genes are TRBV27 and TRBJ1-2; D perhaps matches TRBD1 (6 bases). The CDR3 is 14 residues long. V was shortened by 2 bases and J by 5 bases, with 12 bases between the two germline ends. Germline V gene lookup returns CDR1 MNHEY and CDR2 SMNVEV (reference sequence). CDR3 coding DNA: TGTGCCAGCAGTTTAAGGCAGGGGAAGTATGGCTACACCTTC. Protein sequence: CASSLRQGKYGYTF.

The V and J genes are TRBV4-2 and TRBJ1-2, with 7 positions matching TRBD1. Germline trimming cut 4 bases from V and 5 bases from J; bases unmatched to any gene: 19. The CDR3 runs to 18 residues. Germline V lookup: CDR1 LGHNA, CDR2 YNFKEQ. This CDR3 reads CASSPARRQGSRGYGYTF. The CDR3 DNA is TGTGCCAGCAGCCCTGCAAGGAGACAGGGTTCTCGGGGGTATGGCTACACCTTC.

The chain joins TRBV19 to TRBJ1-1, with D perhaps TRBD1 (5 bases). CDR3 length equals 13 residues. Trimming cost V 1 base and J 8 bases, with 11 bases left between them. Germline lookup yields CDR1 LNHDA and CDR2 SQIVND (reference sequence). The CDR3 DNA reads TGTGCCAGTAGTATAGTGGCGGGGGTGGAAGCTTTCTTT. It codes for CASSIVAGVEAFF.